This paragraph covers one TCR beta chain sequence. Its antigen remains unknown. The data are from a study of T cell responses to AZD1222 COVID-19 vaccine. Overall study results and limits: Across spike, vaccine-associated CD4 TCRs were found, dominant at 160-218 and 743-854.

Germline V CDR1 and CDR2: MGHRA, YSYEKL. The ends lost 2 bases at V and 3 bases at J; junction bases unmatched: 14. The CDR3 has 18 amino acids. Only in-frame clones appear in the TCRdb table, and some are missing; sequencing was by immunoSEQ multiplex PCR. This sample has about 120,000 clones, with approximately 83% found just once. The J gene is TRBJ1-2, the V gene TRBV4-1; 8 positions agree with TRBD1. Here the sequenced sample was peripheral blood, taken on day 0 of AZD1222 vaccination. The TCR sequence derives from an adult in good health. The CDR3 nucleotides are TGCGCCAGCAGCCAACCTCTTAAGAGGCAGGGGGCGGACTATGGCTACACCTTC. Translating it yields CASSQPLKRQGADYGYTF.